What follows is one T cell receptor beta chain and its context. This record comes from a study of control samples from healthy donors and cancer patients. Sequencing was performed with immunoSEQ multiplex PCR; in TCRdb, only in-frame clones are kept and a portion is missing. The sample contains approximately 150,000 clones, 70% to 90% of which appear only once. Germline V CDR1 and CDR2: LGHNA, YSLEER. Trimming cost V 0 bases and J 5 bases, with 15 bases left between them. There are 16 residues in the CDR3. This TCR came from a man between 18 and 35 years old in good health. The V call is TRBV4-3, the J call TRBJ2-3; perhaps TRBD2 as D (7 bases). The sample consisted of blood. CDR3 in amino acids: CASSQEDGGPGDTQYF. CDR3 in DNA: TGCGCCAGCAGCCAAGAAGACGGGGGGCCGGGAGATACGCAGTATTTT.